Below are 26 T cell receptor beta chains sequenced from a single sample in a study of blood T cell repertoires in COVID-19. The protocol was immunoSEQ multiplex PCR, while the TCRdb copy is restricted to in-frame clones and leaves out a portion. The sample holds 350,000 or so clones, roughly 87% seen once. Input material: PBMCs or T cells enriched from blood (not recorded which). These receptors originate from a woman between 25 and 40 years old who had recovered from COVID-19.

The CDR3 nucleotides are TGTGCCAGTAGTATGCCAGTCTCTCAGCCCCAGCATTTT. It yields the protein CASSMPVSQPQHF. The V gene is TRBV19, the J gene TRBJ1-5; unclear D gene. The V gene lost 3 bases and the J gene lost 6 bases, with 9 bases spanning the gap. CDR1 LNHDA and CDR2 SQIVND come from the germline V gene (reference sequence). This CDR3 is built from 13 residues.

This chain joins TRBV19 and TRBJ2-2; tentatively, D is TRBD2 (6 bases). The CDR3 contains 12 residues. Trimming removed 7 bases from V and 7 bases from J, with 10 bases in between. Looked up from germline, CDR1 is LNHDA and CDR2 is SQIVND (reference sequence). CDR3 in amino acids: CASKIAVGELFF. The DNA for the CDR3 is TGTGCCAGTAAAATAGCGGTCGGGGAGCTGTTTTTT.

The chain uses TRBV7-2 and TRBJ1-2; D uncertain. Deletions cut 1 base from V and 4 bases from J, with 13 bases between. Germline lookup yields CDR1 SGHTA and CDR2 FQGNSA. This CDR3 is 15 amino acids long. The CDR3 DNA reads TGTGCCAGCAGCTTAGTTCCGGGATCGGGCTATGGCTACACCTTC. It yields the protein CASSLVPGSGYGYTF.

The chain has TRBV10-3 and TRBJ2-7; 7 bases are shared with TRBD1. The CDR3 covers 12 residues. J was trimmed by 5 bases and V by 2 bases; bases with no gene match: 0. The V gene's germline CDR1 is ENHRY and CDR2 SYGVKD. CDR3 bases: TGTGCCATCAGTGAGGACAGGGACGAGCAGTACTTC. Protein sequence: CAISEDRDEQYF.

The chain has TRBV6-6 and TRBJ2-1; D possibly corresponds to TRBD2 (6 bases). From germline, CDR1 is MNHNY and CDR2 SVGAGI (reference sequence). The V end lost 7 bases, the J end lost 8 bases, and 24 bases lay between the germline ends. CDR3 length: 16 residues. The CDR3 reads CASTPGSGVITDEQFF. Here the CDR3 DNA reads TGTGCCAGCACCCCGGGTTCGGGAGTCATCACGGATGAGCAGTTCTTC.

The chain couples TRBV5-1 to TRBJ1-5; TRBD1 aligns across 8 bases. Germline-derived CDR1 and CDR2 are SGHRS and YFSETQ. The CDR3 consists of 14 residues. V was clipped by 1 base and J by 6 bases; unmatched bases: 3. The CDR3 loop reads CASSLRTGSQPQHF. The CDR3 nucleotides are TGCGCCAGCAGCTTGCGGACAGGGTCTCAGCCCCAGCATTTT.

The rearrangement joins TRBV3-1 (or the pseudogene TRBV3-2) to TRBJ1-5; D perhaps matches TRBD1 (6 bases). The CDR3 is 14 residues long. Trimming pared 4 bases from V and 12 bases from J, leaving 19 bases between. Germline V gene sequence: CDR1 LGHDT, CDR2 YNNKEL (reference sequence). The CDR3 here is CASSPGGGQLGQHF. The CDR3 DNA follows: TGTGCCAGCAGCCCCGGGGGGGGGCAATTGGGCCAGCATTTT.

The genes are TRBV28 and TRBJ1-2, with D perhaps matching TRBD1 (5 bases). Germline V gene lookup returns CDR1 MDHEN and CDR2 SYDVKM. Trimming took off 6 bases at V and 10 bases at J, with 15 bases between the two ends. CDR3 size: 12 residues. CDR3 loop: CASSLTGKDYTF. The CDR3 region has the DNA TGTGCCAGCAGCTTAACAGGCAAGGACTACACCTTC.

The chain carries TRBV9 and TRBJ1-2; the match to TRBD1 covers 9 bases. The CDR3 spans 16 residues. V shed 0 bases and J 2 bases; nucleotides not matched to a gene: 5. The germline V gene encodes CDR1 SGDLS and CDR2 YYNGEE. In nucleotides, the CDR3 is TGTGCCAGCAGCGTAGGTTGGGGACAGGGCAACTATGGCTACACCTTC. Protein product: CASSVGWGQGNYGYTF.

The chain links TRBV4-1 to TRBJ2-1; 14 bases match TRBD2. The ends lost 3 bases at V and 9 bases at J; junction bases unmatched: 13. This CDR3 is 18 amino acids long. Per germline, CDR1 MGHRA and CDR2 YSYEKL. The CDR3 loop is CASSQEGLAGGASVEQFF. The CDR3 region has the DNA TGCGCCAGCAGCCAGGAAGGACTAGCGGGGGGAGCCAGCGTTGAGCAGTTCTTC.

The CDR3 region is CASSADRGQQETQYF. For the CDR3, the DNA is TGTGCCAGCAGTGCTGACAGGGGGCAGCAAGAGACCCAGTACTTC. The V and J genes are TRBV2 and TRBJ2-5, with 10 bases aligning to TRBD1. J was trimmed by 2 bases and V by 4 bases; bases with no gene match: 4. CDR1 SNHLY and CDR2 FYNNEI come from the germline V gene. The CDR3 is made up of 15 amino acids.

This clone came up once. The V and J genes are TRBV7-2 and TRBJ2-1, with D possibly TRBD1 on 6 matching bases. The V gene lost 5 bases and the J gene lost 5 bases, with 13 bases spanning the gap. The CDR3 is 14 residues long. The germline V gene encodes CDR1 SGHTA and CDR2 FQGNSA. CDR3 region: CASSLRDTHNEQFF. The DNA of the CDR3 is TGTGCCAGCAGCCTCCGGGACACCCACAATGAGCAGTTCTTC.

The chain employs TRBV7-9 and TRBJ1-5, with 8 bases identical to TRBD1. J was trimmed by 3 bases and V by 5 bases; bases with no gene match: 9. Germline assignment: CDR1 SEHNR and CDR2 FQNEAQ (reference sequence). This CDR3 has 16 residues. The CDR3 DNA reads TGTGCCAGCAGCCGGACAGGGTCCGTCACCAATCAGCCCCAGCATTTT. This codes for CASSRTGSVTNQPQHF. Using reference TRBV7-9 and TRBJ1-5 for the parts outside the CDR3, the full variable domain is DTGVSQNPRHKITKRGQNVTFRCDPISEHNRLYWYRQTLGQGPEFLTYFQNEAQLEKSRLLSDRFSAERPKGSFSTLEIQRTEQGDSAMYLCASSRTGSVTNQPQHFGDGTRLSIL.

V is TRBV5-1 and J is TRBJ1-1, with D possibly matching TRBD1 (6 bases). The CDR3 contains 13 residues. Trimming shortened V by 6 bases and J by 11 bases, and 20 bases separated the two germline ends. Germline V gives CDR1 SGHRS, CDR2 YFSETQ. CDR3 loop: CASNRDDRRMAFF. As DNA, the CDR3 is TGCGCCAGCAACCGTGATGACAGGCGAATGGCTTTCTTT.

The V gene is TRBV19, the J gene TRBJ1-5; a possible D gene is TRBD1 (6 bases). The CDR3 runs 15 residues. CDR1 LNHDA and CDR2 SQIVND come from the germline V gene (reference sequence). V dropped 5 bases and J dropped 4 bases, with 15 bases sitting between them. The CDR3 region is CASSFRRGENQPQHF. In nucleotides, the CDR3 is TGTGCCAGTAGTTTCCGCAGGGGTGAAAATCAGCCCCAGCATTTT.

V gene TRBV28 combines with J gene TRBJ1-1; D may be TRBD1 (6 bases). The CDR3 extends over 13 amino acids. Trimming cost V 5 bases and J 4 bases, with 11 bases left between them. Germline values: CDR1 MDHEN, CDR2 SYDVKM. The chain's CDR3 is CASSPRQATEAFF. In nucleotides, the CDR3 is TGTGCCAGCAGTCCCCGACAGGCCACTGAAGCTTTCTTT.

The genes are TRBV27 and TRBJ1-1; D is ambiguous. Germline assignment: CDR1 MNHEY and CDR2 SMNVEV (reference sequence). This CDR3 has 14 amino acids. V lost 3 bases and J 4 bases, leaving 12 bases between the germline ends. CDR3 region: CASSFRRGPTEAFF. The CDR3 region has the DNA TGTGCCAGCAGTTTTCGCCGGGGTCCCACTGAAGCTTTCTTT.

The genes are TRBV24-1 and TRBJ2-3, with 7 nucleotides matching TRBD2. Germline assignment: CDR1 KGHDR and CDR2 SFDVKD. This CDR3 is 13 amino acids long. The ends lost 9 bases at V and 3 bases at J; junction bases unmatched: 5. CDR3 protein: CATGSGETDTQYF. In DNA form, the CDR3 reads TGTGCCACCGGAAGCGGGGAAACAGATACGCAGTATTTT.

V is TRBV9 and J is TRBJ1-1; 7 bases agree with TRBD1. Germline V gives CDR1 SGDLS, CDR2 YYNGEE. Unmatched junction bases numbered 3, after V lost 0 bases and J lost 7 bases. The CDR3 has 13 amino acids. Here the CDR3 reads CASSVDRGGEAFF. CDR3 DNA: TGTGCCAGCAGCGTAGACAGGGGCGGTGAAGCTTTCTTT.

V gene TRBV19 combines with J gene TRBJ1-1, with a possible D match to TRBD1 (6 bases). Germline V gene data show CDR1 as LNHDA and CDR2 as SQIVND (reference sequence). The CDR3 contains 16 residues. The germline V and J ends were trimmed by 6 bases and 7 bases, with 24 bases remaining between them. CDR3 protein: CASRPLVVRGAGEAFF. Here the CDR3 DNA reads TGTGCCAGTAGGCCCCTTGTTGTTCGGGGGGCTGGTGAAGCTTTCTTT.

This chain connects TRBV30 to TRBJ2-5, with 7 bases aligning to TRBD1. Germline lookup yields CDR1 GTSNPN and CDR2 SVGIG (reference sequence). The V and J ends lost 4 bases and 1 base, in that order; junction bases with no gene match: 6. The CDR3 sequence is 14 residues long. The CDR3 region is CAWTPGQPQETQYF. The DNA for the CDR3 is TGTGCCTGGACCCCGGGACAGCCCCAAGAGACCCAGTACTTC.

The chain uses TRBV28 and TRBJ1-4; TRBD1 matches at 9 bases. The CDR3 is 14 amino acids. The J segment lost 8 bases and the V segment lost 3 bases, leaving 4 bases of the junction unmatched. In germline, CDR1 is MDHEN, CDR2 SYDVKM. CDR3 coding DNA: TGTGCCAGCAGTTTGACAGGGGGTTGGGAAAAACTGTTTTTT. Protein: CASSLTGGWEKLFF.

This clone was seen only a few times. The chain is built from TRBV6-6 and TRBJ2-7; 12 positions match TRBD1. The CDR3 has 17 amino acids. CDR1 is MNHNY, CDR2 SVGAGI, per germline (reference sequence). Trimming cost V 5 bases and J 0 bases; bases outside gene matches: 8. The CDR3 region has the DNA TGTGCCAGCAGTCAGCGGGACAGGGGGCTCAACTCCTACGAGCAGTACTTC. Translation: CASSQRDRGLNSYEQYF.

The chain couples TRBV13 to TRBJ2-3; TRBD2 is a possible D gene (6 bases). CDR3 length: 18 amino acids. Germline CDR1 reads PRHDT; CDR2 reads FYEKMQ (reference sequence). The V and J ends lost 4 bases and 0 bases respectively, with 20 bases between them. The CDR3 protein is CASSSSSAAGTSTDTQYF. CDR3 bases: TGTGCCAGCAGCTCCTCCTCGGCCGCGGGGACTAGCACAGATACGCAGTATTTT. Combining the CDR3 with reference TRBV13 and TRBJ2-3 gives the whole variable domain AAGVIQSPRHLIKEKRETATLKCYPIPRHDTVYWYQQGPGQDPQFLISFYEKMQSDKGSIPDRFSAQQFSDYHSELNMSSLELGDSALYFCASSSSSAAGTSTDTQYFGPGTRLTVL.

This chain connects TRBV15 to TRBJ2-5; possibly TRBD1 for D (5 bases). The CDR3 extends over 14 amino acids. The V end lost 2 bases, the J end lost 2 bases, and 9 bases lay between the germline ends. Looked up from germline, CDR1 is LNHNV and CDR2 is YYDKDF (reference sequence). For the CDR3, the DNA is TGTGCCACCAGCAGACAGGGAACGCAAGAGACCCAGTACTTC. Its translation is CATSRQGTQETQYF.

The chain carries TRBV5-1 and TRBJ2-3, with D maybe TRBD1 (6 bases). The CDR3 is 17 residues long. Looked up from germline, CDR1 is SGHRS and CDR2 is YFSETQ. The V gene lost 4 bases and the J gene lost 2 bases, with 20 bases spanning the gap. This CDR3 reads CASSPDPRQENTDTQYF. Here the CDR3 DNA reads TGCGCCAGCAGCCCAGACCCAAGACAGGAAAACACAGATACGCAGTATTTT. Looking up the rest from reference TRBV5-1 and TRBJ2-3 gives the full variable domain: KAGVTQTPRYLIKTRGQQVTLSCSPISGHRSVSWYQQTPGQGLQFLFEYFSETQRNKGNFPGRFSGRQFSNSRSEMNVSTLELGDSALYLCASSPDPRQENTDTQYFGPGTRLTVL.